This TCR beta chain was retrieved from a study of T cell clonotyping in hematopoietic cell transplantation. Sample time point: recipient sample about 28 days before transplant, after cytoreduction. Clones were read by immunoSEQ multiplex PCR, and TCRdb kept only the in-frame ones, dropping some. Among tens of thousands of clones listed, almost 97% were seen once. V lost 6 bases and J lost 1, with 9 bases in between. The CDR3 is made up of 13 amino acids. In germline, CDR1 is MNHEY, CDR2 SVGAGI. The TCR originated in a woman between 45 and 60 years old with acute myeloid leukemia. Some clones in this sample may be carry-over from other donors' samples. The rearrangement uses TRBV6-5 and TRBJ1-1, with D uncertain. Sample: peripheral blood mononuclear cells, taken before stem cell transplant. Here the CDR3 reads CASSPGRNTEAFF. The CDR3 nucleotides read TGTGCCAGCAGCCCGGGTAGGAACACTGAAGCTTTCTTT.